The 23 T cell receptor beta chains given below trace back to one sample, sequenced in a study of cytotoxic CD8 clonotypes in ibrutinib-treated CLL. TCRdb keeps only in-frame clones here, not all; method: immunoSEQ multiplex PCR. The sample gives just over 200,000 clones, over 65% of which show up once; roughly 6.4% is in the top ten. The specimen was PBMCs, collected after 12 months of ibrutinib treatment. The receptors were sampled from a human donor with chronic lymphocytic leukemia.

This clone has a single count. The V call is TRBV6-4, the J call TRBJ2-3; TRBD1 is a possible D gene (6 bases). Per germline, CDR1 MRHNA and CDR2 SNTAGT. The CDR3 is made up of 13 amino acids. Trimming removed 3 bases at V and 5 bases at J, with 9 bases between. CDR3 in amino acids: CASSEQGGDTQYF. The DNA of the CDR3 is TGTGCCAGCAGTGAACAGGGCGGAGATACGCAGTATTTT.

The V and J genes are TRBV19 and TRBJ2-5; the D is unclear. From germline, CDR1 is LNHDA and CDR2 SQIVND (reference sequence). V dropped 8 bases and J dropped 0 bases, with 10 bases sitting between them. The CDR3 sequence is 13 residues long. The CDR3 loop is CASQTGNQETQYF. The CDR3 region has the DNA TGTGCCAGTCAAACTGGGAACCAAGAGACCCAGTACTTC. Together with reference TRBV19 and TRBJ2-5, the CDR3 gives the full variable domain: DGGITQSPKYLFRKEGQNVTLSCEQNLNHDAMYWYRQDPGQGLRLIYYSQIVNDFQKGDIAEGYSVSREKKESFPLTVTSAQKNPTAFYLCASQTGNQETQYFGPGTRLLVL.

CDR3 loop: CASGPGLAGVPNTQYF. The DNA of the CDR3 is TGTGCTAGTGGCCCCGGACTAGCGGGGGTTCCGAATACGCAGTATTTT. The V call is TRBV12-5, the J call TRBJ2-3, with 13 nucleotides matching TRBD2. The CDR3 consists of 16 residues. Per germline, CDR1 LGHNT and CDR2 FRNRAP. Trimming took 6 bases from V and 7 from J; bases not matched to a gene: 10. The whole variable domain, filled in from reference TRBV12-5 and TRBJ2-3, reads DARVTQTPRHKVTEMGQEVTMRCQPILGHNTVFWYRQTMMQGLELLAYFRNRAPLDDSGMPKDRFSAEMPDATLATLKIQPSEPRDSAVYFCASGPGLAGVPNTQYFGPGTRLTVL.

This chain joins TRBV5-6 and TRBJ2-3; 7 positions match TRBD2. Germline assignment: CDR1 SGHDT and CDR2 YYEEEE. This CDR3 has 15 residues. V was clipped by 3 bases and J by 1 base; unmatched bases: 5. CDR3 DNA: TGTGCCAGCAGCTCAGCGGGGCGGGGCACAGATACGCAGTATTTT. It is translated as CASSSAGRGTDTQYF. The full variable domain, its missing parts supplied by reference TRBV5-6 and TRBJ2-3, is DAGVTQSPTHLIKTRGQQVTLRCSPKSGHDTVSWYQQALGQGPQFIFQYYEEEERQRGNFPDRFSGHQFPNYSSELNVNALLLGDSALYLCASSSAGRGTDTQYFGPGTRLTVL.

In DNA form, the CDR3 reads TGTGCCAGCAGTTTAGTCCCCAGGAGAGGTAGCAATCAGCCCCAGCATTTT. Amino acids: CASSLVPRRGSNQPQHF. The gene calls are TRBV27 and TRBJ1-5; D is unclear. V was trimmed by 2 bases and J by 0 bases, leaving 14 bases between them. CDR3 size: 17 residues. Germline assignment: CDR1 MNHEY and CDR2 SMNVEV (reference sequence).

This chain links TRBV19 with TRBJ1-5; perhaps TRBD1 as D (5 bases). V was pared by 6 bases and J by 0 bases, with 12 bases between. Germline V gene sequence: CDR1 LNHDA, CDR2 SQIVND (reference sequence). The CDR3 length is 15 residues. The CDR3 DNA is TGTGCCAGTAGAAAAGGACAACATAGCAATCAGCCCCAGCATTTT. It is translated as CASRKGQHSNQPQHF.

This chain uses TRBV7-9 with TRBJ1-2, with D hard to call. Germline V gives CDR1 SEHNR, CDR2 FQNEAQ (reference sequence). The CDR3 consists of 12 residues. Trimming took off 5 bases at V and 7 bases at J, with 11 bases between the two ends. The CDR3 DNA sequence: TGTGCCAGCAGCCAGGATCTTGGTGGCTACACCTTC. It codes for CASSQDLGGYTF. Together with reference TRBV7-9 and TRBJ1-2, the CDR3 gives the full variable domain: DTGVSQNPRHKITKRGQNVTFRCDPISEHNRLYWYRQTLGQGPEFLTYFQNEAQLEKSRLLSDRFSAERPKGSFSTLEIQRTEQGDSAMYLCASSQDLGGYTFGSGTRLTVV.

The CDR3 sequence: CASSQGWGSRVGQYF. CDR3 bases: TGCGCCAGCAGCCAAGGATGGGGAAGCAGGGTCGGACAGTACTTC. The genes are TRBV4-3 and TRBJ2-7, with D perhaps matching TRBD1 (5 bases). Trimming stripped 1 base from V and 10 bases from J, with 20 bases between. CDR1 is LGHNA and CDR2 is YSLEER in the germline V gene. CDR3 length equals 15 residues.

The V gene is TRBV30, the J gene TRBJ1-6; D ambiguous. There are 13 residues in the CDR3. V was pared by 0 bases and J by 5 bases, with 5 bases between. Germline V CDR1 and CDR2: GTSNPN, SVGIG (reference sequence). This CDR3 reads CAWSVIDNSPLHF. The CDR3 DNA follows: TGTGCCTGGAGTGTGATAGATAATTCACCCCTCCACTTT.

J is TRBJ2-3 and V is TRBV30; D is tentatively TRBD1 or TRBD2 (6 bases each). Germline V gives CDR1 GTSNPN, CDR2 SVGIG (reference sequence). The CDR3 loop spans 15 amino acids. Trimming shortened V by 0 bases and J by 0 bases, and 10 bases separated the two germline ends. CDR3 sequence reads: CAWSVGGLSTDTQYF. As DNA, the CDR3 is TGTGCCTGGAGTGTCGGGGGCCTTAGCACAGATACGCAGTATTTT.

This clone was picked up a small number of times. The gene calls are TRBV11-1 and TRBJ2-7; possibly TRBD2 for D (5 bases). V was pared by 7 bases and J by 4 bases, with 20 bases between. This CDR3 comprises 15 residues. The germline V gene has CDR1 SGHAT and CDR2 FQDESV (reference sequence). The CDR3 loop is CASTWSSGLAYEQYF. In nucleotides, the CDR3 is TGTGCCAGCACTTGGTCCAGCGGACTGGCGTACGAGCAGTACTTC.

With respect to this clone: One junction end does not reproduce the germline sequence, and a read error may be involved. This chain connects TRBV7-7 to TRBJ2-5; 8 bases fit TRBD2. CDR3 length: 14 amino acids. CDR1 and CDR2 (germline): SSHAT, FNYEAQ (reference sequence). The CDR3 coding sequence is TGTGCTAGCAGCCAATCTAGCGGGCTAGGGACCCAGTACTTC. It yields the protein CASSQSSGLGTQYF.

This rearrangement joins TRBV7-2 to TRBJ2-5; TRBD1 agrees at 7 bases. J lost 5 bases, V lost 4 bases, and 7 bases had no gene match. The germline V gene has CDR1 SGHTA and CDR2 FQGNSA. The CDR3 extends over 14 amino acids. CDR3: CASSSQTGRETQYF. The CDR3 nucleotides are TGTGCCAGCAGCTCTCAGACAGGGCGGGAGACCCAGTACTTC.

The chain links TRBV18 to TRBJ2-1; 9 nucleotides line up with TRBD1. With V trimmed by 5 bases and J by 6 bases, 8 bases remained unmatched. The germline V gene has CDR1 KGHSH and CDR2 LQKENI. The CDR3 consists of 15 residues. CDR3 bases: TGTGCCAGCTCATCACAGGGGGCTTTGACCAATGAGCAGTTCTTC. Protein sequence: CASSSQGALTNEQFF.

This chain uses TRBV4-1 with TRBJ2-7; D is ambiguous. The CDR3 loop spans 14 amino acids. Trimming took 1 base from V and 0 from J, leaving 7 bases between them. CDR1 is MGHRA and CDR2 is YSYEKL in the germline V gene. The CDR3 spells CASSQVTNSYEQYF. For the CDR3, the DNA is TGCGCCAGCAGCCAAGTTACCAACTCCTACGAGCAGTACTTC.

This clone is a singleton in its sample. The DNA of the CDR3 is TGTGCCAGCAGTGCCGGGTTCTATGGCTACACCTTC. Translating gives CASSAGFYGYTF. V is TRBV6-1 and J is TRBJ1-2; the D is unclear. The CDR3 consists of 12 residues. V was shortened by 4 bases and J by 4 bases, with 7 bases between the two germline ends. Looked up from germline, CDR1 is MNHNS and CDR2 is SASEGT.

The chain combines TRBV6-5 with TRBJ2-7; TRBD2 aligns across 8 bases. The CDR3 has 14 residues. The V gene end was trimmed by 0 bases and the J gene end by 4 bases; junction bases not matched to a gene: 2. Per the germline V gene, CDR1 is MNHEY and CDR2 is SVGAGI. CDR3 nucleotide sequence: TGTGCCAGCAGTTACTCGATAGCGGGGTACGAGCAGTACTTC. Protein sequence: CASSYSIAGYEQYF.

The chain employs TRBV2 and TRBJ1-1, with D perhaps TRBD1 (5 bases). The germline V gene has CDR1 SNHLY and CDR2 FYNNEI. Trimming stripped 4 bases from V and 5 bases from J, with 11 bases between. The length of the CDR3 is 13 residues. The CDR3 nucleotides are TGTGCCAGCAGTGCGAGGGGATTTACTGAAGCTTTCTTT. It is translated as CASSARGFTEAFF.

The J gene is TRBJ2-1, the V gene TRBV5-1, with TRBD2 matching 11 bases. CDR3 length: 14 residues. J gave up 6 bases and V 7 bases, and 6 bases lay outside the gene matches. CDR1 and CDR2 (germline): SGHRS, YFSETQ. The CDR3 nucleotides read TGCGCCAGCGCTACTAGCGGGAGTTCCAATGAGCAGTTCTTC. Its protein is CASATSGSSNEQFF.

The chain couples TRBV7-2 to TRBJ2-1; D is ambiguous. V was trimmed by 5 bases and J by 7 bases, leaving 12 bases between them. Germline assignment: CDR1 SGHTA and CDR2 FQGNSA. The CDR3 runs 13 residues. CDR3 in DNA: TGTGCCAGCAGCCCGCCGCCTCATAATGAGCAGTTCTTC. It encodes CASSPPPHNEQFF. The variable domain in full, completed from reference TRBV7-2 and TRBJ2-1, reads GAGVSQSPSNKVTEKGKDVELRCDPISGHTALYWYRQSLGQGLEFLIYFQGNSAPDKSGLPSDRFSAERTGGSVSTLTIQRTQQEDSAVYLCASSPPPHNEQFFGPGTRLTVL.

CDR3 nucleotide sequence: TGTGCCAGCAGCTTAGCGCGGGTAGCGAATCAAGAGACCCAGTACTTC. Its translation is CASSLARVANQETQYF. The rearrangement joins TRBV7-8 to TRBJ2-5, with a tentative D call TRBD2 (5 bases). The CDR3 has 16 residues. Germline loops: CDR1 SGHVS, CDR2 FQNEAQ. The germline V and J ends were trimmed by 0 bases and 2 bases, with 13 bases remaining between them.

The V and J genes are TRBV30 and TRBJ1-2; D may be TRBD1 (6 bases). V shed 0 bases and J shed 0 bases, with 17 bases lying between them. CDR3 length equals 17 residues. In germline, CDR1 is GTSNPN, CDR2 SVGIG (reference sequence). In DNA form, the CDR3 reads TGTGCCTGGAGTGTACGAGAGTGGGGGGCGGCTAACTATGGCTACACCTTC. It is translated as CAWSVREWGAANYGYTF.

The chain uses TRBV9 and TRBJ2-5; 11 bases match TRBD2. The V and J ends lost 0 bases and 5 bases, in that order; junction bases with no gene match: 9. From germline, CDR1 is SGDLS and CDR2 YYNGEE. The CDR3 loop spans 17 amino acids. As DNA, the CDR3 is TGTGCCAGCAGCGTAGGAAATAGCGGGAGGGCCGGGGAGACCCAGTACTTC. Translating it yields CASSVGNSGRAGETQYF.